This is a list of T cell receptor beta chains from one sample in a study of T cell changes during pregnancy in multiple sclerosis. Clones were read by immunoSEQ multiplex PCR, and TCRdb kept only the in-frame ones, dropping some. The sample has approximately 44,000 clones; roughly 92% are singletons. The sequencing here drew on CD4+ T cells from peripheral blood mononuclear cells, taken in the first trimester of pregnancy. The receptors originated from a female donor with multiple sclerosis, enrolled in a pregnancy study. Each CDR3 is given with its conserved first and last residue. A D gene is named only where the DNA matches it firmly. The size entry is marked missing in some rows and otherwise reads once, few, many or a size class.

TRBJ2-1 | TRBV5-4 | NA | TRBD2 | TGTGCCAGCAGCTTGGATAGCGGGAGCAACAATGAGCAGTTCTTC | CASSLDSGSNNEQFF
TRBJ2-5 | TRBV9 | once | NA | TGTGCCAGCAGCGTAGCCGGGACACAGACCCAGTACTTC | CASSVAGTQTQYF
TRBJ2-2 | TRBV5-4 | NA | TRBD1 | TGTGCCAGCAGCTTTGACAGGGGGGGATCGAACACCGGGGAGCTGTTTTTT | CASSFDRGGSNTGELFF
TRBJ2-1 | TRBV27 | NA | TRBD2 | TGTGCCAGCCTACTTAGCGGGAGGCACGGCGAGCAGTTCTTC | CASLLSGRHGEQFF
TRBJ2-7 | TRBV1 | once | NA | TGCACCAGCAGCCCGCACCGATCGAGCTATCACTACGAGCAGTACTTC | CTSSPHRSSYHYEQYF
TRBJ1-4 | TRBV6-5 | NA | NA | TGTGCCAGCAGTTACTCGACGGGTTTGGGTGAAAAACTGTTTTTT | CASSYSTGLGEKLFF
TRBJ2-7 | TRBV2 | NA | TRBD2 | TGTGCCAGCAGGGACGATGGACAGCTCGGGACTAGTGTCTACGAGCAGTACTTC | CASRDDGQLGTSVYEQYF
TRBJ2-1 | TRBV4-1 | NA | TRBD1 | TGCGCCATTGGACAGGGCCCCTACAATGAGCAGTTCTTC | CAIGQGPYNEQFF
TRBJ2-1 | TRBV6-1 | NA | TRBD1 | TGTGCCAGCAGTGAACAGGGGGTAGGGAATGAGCAGTTCTTC | CASSEQGVGNEQFF
TRBJ1-6 | TRBV30 | NA | TRBD1 | TGTGCCTGGTGGACAGGCGAGAATTCACCCCTCCACTTT | CAWWTGENSPLHF
TRBJ1-1 | TRBV7-9 | NA | TRBD1 | TGTGCCAGCACCCTATCCGGACAGGTCGGGGAAGCTTTCTTT | CASTLSGQVGEAFF
TRBJ2-1 | TRBV9 | NA | NA | TGTGCCAGCAGCGCAGGAGCGCGGGAAAGATACAATGAGCAGTTCTTC | CASSAGARERYNEQFF
TRBJ2-7 | TRBV2 | NA | TRBD1 | TGTGCCAGCAGTACCGGGACAGGGGTCCACGAGCAGTACTTC | CASSTGTGVHEQYF
TRBJ2-1 | TRBV19 | NA | TRBD2 | TGTGCCAGTAGTACCTCCCCTAGCGGGAGAAGCGGTGAGCAGTTCTTC | CASSTSPSGRSGEQFF
TRBJ1-2 | TRBV6-1 | NA | NA | TGTGCCAGCAGTGAAGCGGCAGGGGTCTATGGCTACACCTTC | CASSEAAGVYGYTF
TRBJ2-5 | TRBV27 | NA | NA | TGTGCCAGCAGTTTATTAGGCAGGATACAAGAGACCCAGTACTTC | CASSLLGRIQETQYF
TRBJ2-1 | TRBV29-1 | once | NA | TGCAGCGTTGTGGCCAGGGGTTCCTACAATGAGCAGTTCTTC | CSVVARGSYNEQFF
TRBJ1-1 | TRBV28 | NA | NA | TGTGCCAGCAGTCCCGTAATGAACACTGAAGCTTTCTTT | CASSPVMNTEAFF
TRBJ1-1 | TRBV18 | NA | NA | TGTGCCAGCTCACCCAGTTATCAGGATAGCACTGAAGCTTTCTTT | CASSPSYQDSTEAFF
TRBJ1-2 | TRBV6-1 | NA | NA | TGTGCCAGCAGGGAAGACAGCTCCAGTGGCTACACCTTC | CASREDSSSGYTF
TRBJ2-3 | TRBV6-6 | NA | NA | TGTGCCAGCAGACACCGGCTAGCAGCAGATACGCAGTATTTT | CASRHRLAADTQYF
TRBJ1-3 | TRBV6-1 | NA | NA | TGTGCCAGCAGGTCCGGACAGTTCGCTGGAAACACCATATATTTT | CASRSGQFAGNTIYF
TRBJ2-5 | TRBV2 | NA | TRBD2 | TGTGCCAGCAGGGCAGGACTAGCGGGAACAGTTGGTCGAGAGACCCAGTACTTC | CASRAGLAGTVGRETQYF
TRBJ1-5 | TRBV4-2 | NA | NA | TGTGCCAGCAGCCAAGAAGGGGGAGGCAATCAGCCCCAGCATTTT | CASSQEGGGNQPQHF
TRBJ2-7 | TRBV5-1 | NA | TRBD1 | TGCGCCAGCAGCGTTACAGGGGGCCCCAGCTCCTACGAGCAGTACTTC | CASSVTGGPSSYEQYF
TRBJ2-1 | TRBV7-3 | NA | TRBD2 | TGTGCCAGCAGCCATAGCGGGGCCTACAATGAGCAGTTCTTC | CASSHSGAYNEQFF
TRBJ1-5 | TRBV6-5 | NA | TRBD1 | TGTGCCAGCAGTCGGACAGGGGCATGGCAGCCCCAGCATTTT | CASSRTGAWQPQHF
TRBJ1-5 | TRBV28 | NA | TRBD1 | TGTGCCAGCAGTTCTGGACAGGGTAAACAGCCCCAGCATTTT | CASSSGQGKQPQHF
TRBJ2-7 | TRBV15 | NA | NA | TGTGCCACCAGCAGAGATAGAGGGTTCGGGGAGCAGTACTTC | CATSRDRGFGEQYF
TRBJ2-7 | TRBV6-5 | NA | NA | TGTGCCAGCAAGAAGCAGGGAACCCACGAGCAGTACTTC | CASKKQGTHEQYF
TRBJ2-1 | TRBV6-4 | NA | NA | TGTGCCAGCAGAGGGGGTCCCTACAATGAGCAGTTCTTC | CASRGGPYNEQFF
TRBJ2-7 | TRBV2 | once | TRBD1 | TGTGCCAGCAGTGAGACGGGACAGGGAAGGAACGAGCAGTACTTC | CASSETGQGRNEQYF
TRBJ2-3 | TRBV5-4 | NA | NA | TGTGCCAGCAGCTTGACGGGGTATACGCAGTATTTT | CASSLTGYTQYF
TRBJ2-1 | TRBV5-4 | NA | TRBD2 | TGTGCCAGCAGCTCCCTTCGAGCGGGAACGAACAATGAGCAGTTCTTC | CASSSLRAGTNNEQFF
TRBJ2-5 | TRBV28 | few | TRBD2 | TGTGCCAGCGTAGCGGGTCCTGGGGTGGAGACCCAGTACTTC | CASVAGPGVETQYF
TRBJ2-3 | TRBV7-2 | once | NA | TGTGCCAGCAGGAGACTCCCCTCCTTGACAGATACGCAGTATTTT | CASRRLPSLTDTQYF
TRBJ2-7 | TRBV13 | NA | NA | TGTGCCAGCAGCCAGGCACCTTTGGAGCAGTACTTC | CASSQAPLEQYF
TRBJ1-2 | TRBV7-8 | NA | TRBD1 | TGTGCCAGCAGCTGGGACAGGACCGCTAACTATGGCTACACCTTC | CASSWDRTANYGYTF
TRBJ2-1 | TRBV10-2 | NA | TRBD2 | TGCGCCAGCAATTTACTAGCGGGAGGGCCCAGTGAGCAGTTCTTC | CASNLLAGGPSEQFF
TRBJ1-3 | TRBV30 | NA | NA | TGTGCCTGGAGTGGACAGGTCGGAAACACCATATATTTT | CAWSGQVGNTIYF
TRBJ1-1 | TRBV9 | few | NA | TGTGCCAGCAGCGTAGCCCCGGGAACTGAAGCTTTCTTT | CASSVAPGTEAFF
TRBJ1-2 | TRBV28 | NA | TRBD1 | TGTGCCAGCAGCCCCGTAGGGGGACAGAGCTATGGCTACACCTTC | CASSPVGGQSYGYTF
TRBJ2-3 | TRBV6-5 | once | TRBD1 | TGTGCCACCAGGGACAGGGGGGGGTCAGATACGCAGTATTTT | CATRDRGGSDTQYF
TRBJ2-7 | TRBV5-5 | once | NA | TGTGCCAGCAGCTCCCTGACAGGATTCCAATCCTACGAGCAGTACTTC | CASSSLTGFQSYEQYF
TRBJ2-7 | TRBV28 | once | NA | TGTGCCAGCAGTTCCCGGTCCTACGAGCAGTACTTC | CASSSRSYEQYF
TRBJ2-1 | TRBV7-9 | NA | NA | TGTGCCAGCAGCCCCCGCCCGAGGGCCGGGTCAGGCAATGAGCAGTTCTTC | CASSPRPRAGSGNEQFF
TRBJ1-2 | TRBV2 | NA | NA | TGTGCCAGCAGTGAAGCGCGCGGACTAAACTATGGCTACACCTTC | CASSEARGLNYGYTF
TRBJ2-1 | TRBV19 | NA | NA | TGTGCCAGTAGTATCCAGGGGTCGACCTACAATGAGCAGTTCTTC | CASSIQGSTYNEQFF
TRBJ2-7 | TRBV14 | NA | NA | TGTGCCAGCAGCCACACCTACGAGCAGTACTTC | CASSHTYEQYF
TRBJ1-5 | TRBV4-3 | NA | NA | TGCGCCAGCAGCCAGGGGGCTCAGGGAGGCAATCAGCCCCAGCATTTT | CASSQGAQGGNQPQHF
TRBJ1-4 | TRBV5-4 | NA | TRBD1 | TGTGCCAGCAGCTTGGCCCCGGGACAGGGGCAGACCGAACTGTTTTTT | CASSLAPGQGQTELFF
TRBJ2-4 | TRBV2 | NA | NA | TGTGCCAGCTGTTCCGGTCGGGCCAAAAACATTCAGTACTTC | CASCSGRAKNIQYF
TRBJ1-1 | TRBV9 | NA | NA | TGTGCCAGCAATCCCCCAGGGAAGAACACTGAAGCTTTCTTT | CASNPPGKNTEAFF
TRBJ1-5 | TRBV2 | NA | TRBD1 | TGTGCCAGCAGCCGCCGGGACAGCAAATACAATCAGCCCCAGCATTTT | CASSRRDSKYNQPQHF
TRBJ2-5 | TRBV10-3 | NA | NA | TGTGCCATCAGTGAGAGACAGGAGCCAGAGACCCAGTACTTC | CAISERQEPETQYF
TRBJ2-1 | TRBV5-4 | NA | TRBD2 | TGTGCCAGCAGCTCGGGGGGTCTAGCGGGTTACAATGAGCAGTTCTTC | CASSSGGLAGYNEQFF
TRBJ1-5 | TRBV7-9 | NA | NA | TGTGCCAGCAGCTTAGAGGATGTACAGGGTAATCAGCCCCAGCATTTT | CASSLEDVQGNQPQHF